This paragraph covers one TCR beta chain sequence. Its target is not known. The germline CDR1 and CDR2 sequences are MNHNY and SVGAGI (reference sequence). The CDR3 sequence is 15 residues long. V lost 4 bases and J 3 bases, leaving 15 bases between the germline ends. This specimen comes from a study of cytomegalovirus exposure and HLA in healthy donors. The PCR was carried out with 60 Vbeta primers and 13 Jbeta primers. Here immunoSEQ multiplex PCR was the method, and the copy in TCRdb shows in-frame clones only, minus some. The table lists about 180,000 clones, approximately 80% of them singletons, with around 1.4% in the top ten. Overall study findings and caveats: When analyzed later, a missense DCLRE1C variant was found to be linked to TCR beta V- and J-gene trimming.

The rearrangement links TRBV6-6 to TRBJ1-2; D uncertain. The clonotype originates from a girl aged 5 to 17 in good health and CMV-seropositive. What was sequenced was PBMCs. CDR3 sequence: CASSSGSQRDYGYTF. As DNA, the CDR3 is TGTGCCAGCAGTTCCGGGAGCCAGCGGGACTATGGCTACACCTTC.